The TCR beta chain described here comes from a study of radiotherapy plus CTLA-4 blockade in lung cancer. Across the study: 18% of patients responded objectively, and about 32% achieved disease control.

There are a few counts of this clone. Its specificity is not known. Sequenced by immunoSEQ multiplex PCR; TCRdb stores in-frame clones only, minus some. The sample has more than 95,000 clones; about 83% are singletons. With ipilimumab providing CTLA-4 blockade, focal radiation was administered to patients who had chemo-refractory metastatic non-small-cell lung cancer. Whole-study findings and limits: In blood, tumor-derived TCR clones expanded after radiotherapy plus ipilimumab. The best predictor of response was reported to be early blood T cell clone dynamics, with interferon-beta.

V was trimmed by 7 bases and J by 1 base, leaving 13 bases between them. The CDR3 contains 14 residues. The germline V gene has CDR1 SEHNR and CDR2 FQNEAQ (reference sequence). The chain joins TRBV7-9 to TRBJ1-1; D may be TRBD1 (6 bases). The sequencing here drew on peripheral blood, taken from a patient treated with radiotherapy plus ipilimumab. This receptor was taken from a human donor with non-small cell lung cancer who had a partial response to radiotherapy plus ipilimumab. The CDR3 sequence is CASTVQGGNTEAFF. The CDR3 DNA sequence: TGTGCCAGCACCGTACAGGGTGGGAACACTGAAGCTTTCTTT.